This is a list of T cell receptor beta chains from one sample in a study of T cells after yellow fever vaccination. TCRdb used MiXCR to reprocess the 5' RACE reads, holding one entry per CDR3 protein. The sample lists approximately 550,000 distinct CDR3 sequences, roughly 21% occurring once. The sequencing used PBMCs, collected 15 days after the yellow fever booster vaccination. The receptor source for this set is a man between 25 and 39 years old who received the YFV17D yellow fever vaccine. The CDR3 runs from the conserved cysteine through the conserved F or W.

v_call,j_call,cdr3_aa
TRBV3-1,TRBJ1-4,CASSPRDRPRVEKLFF
TRBV10-3,TRBJ2-3,CAISQGQLGSTDTQYF
TRBV7-2,TRBJ2-7,CASSARTEQYF
TRBV20-1,TRBJ2-5,CSAKDSKETQYF
TRBV7-2,TRBJ1-5,CASSSFEGLQPQHF
TRBV28,TRBJ2-1,CASSVRDEQFF
TRBV7-8,TRBJ2-7,CASSLELAGGASGQYF
TRBV29-1,TRBJ2-6,CSVVGAYSGANVLTF
TRBV27,TRBJ2-1,CASRTGTTYNEQFF
TRBV12-3/TRBV12-4,TRBJ2-2,CATSSRNTGELFF
TRBV9,TRBJ2-1,CASSVLGLAGVNEQFF
TRBV5-1,TRBJ1-2,CASSMTADYGYTF
TRBV12-3/TRBV12-4,TRBJ2-7,CASCPTSGRTYEQYF
TRBV4-1,TRBJ1-5,CASSPVAGGQQPQHF
TRBV20-1,TRBJ2-5,CSAATSGRGQETQYF
TRBV7-8,TRBJ2-1,CASSPGLAGPNEQFF
TRBV3-1,TRBJ2-4,CASSGVSGGVAKNIQYF
TRBV12-3/TRBV12-4,TRBJ2-7,CASSLLQPDYEQYF
TRBV25-1,TRBJ2-1,CASSDTGVGQFF
TRBV5-5,TRBJ2-7,CASSFAYEQYF
TRBV29-1,TRBJ1-2,CSSLEGLKGYTF
TRBV7-8,TRBJ2-3,CASSLDAREIQQYF
TRBV20-1,TRBJ2-5,CSARDRGGWETQYF
TRBV7-2,TRBJ2-3,CASSLAPQSDTQYF
TRBV2,TRBJ2-2,CASSWTSGDFTNTGELFF
TRBV28,TRBJ2-7,CASRALDSLYEQYF
TRBV29-1,TRBJ2-7,CSVVLVGAYEQYF
TRBV7-9,TRBJ2-1,CASNSIAGGHNEQFF
TRBV5-1,TRBJ2-1,CASSFSGRTYNEQFF
TRBV20-1,TRBJ2-1,CSARDLPTSGRTYNEQFF
TRBV21-1,TRBJ2-3,CASSPTRVRHTDTQYF
TRBV9,TRBJ2-7,CASSVGGPHVPSYEQYF
TRBV7-8,TRBJ2-3,CASSPYLLPTDTQYF
TRBV12-3/TRBV12-4,TRBJ2-2,CASGLGELFF
TRBV27,TRBJ2-7,CASSPASRVYEQYF
TRBV7-2,TRBJ2-7,CASSLSGNYEQYF
TRBV7-2,TRBJ1-1,CASRVGDSEAFF
TRBV6-5,TRBJ2-1,CASSSAREQFF
TRBV4-3,TRBJ2-3,CASSQEFRGLADTQYF
TRBV6-2/TRBV6-3,TRBJ2-4,CATRQGAIRGYLAF
TRBV7-2,TRBJ2-3,CASTVGTGITDTQYF
TRBV27,TRBJ1-2,CASAQGWGQGHGYTF
TRBV20-1,TRBJ2-7,CSARGPRRWEQYF
TRBV10-3,TRBJ2-3,CAIRQGTTDTQYF
TRBV7-8,TRBJ2-1,CASSPRTGFYNEQFF